A selection of T cell receptor beta chains follows, all from one sample in a study of OX40 agonist ivuxolimab in advanced cancers. Sequencing used immunoSEQ multiplex PCR; TCRdb keeps in-frame clones, though not all of them. In the table there are about 71,000 clones, approximately 90% of which are singletons. The sequencing here drew on CD4+ or CD8+ T cells sorted from blood, taken in a trial of the OX40 agonist ivuxolimab. These TCRs come from an adult with an advanced solid tumor such as melanoma, head and neck, liver or kidney cancer. CDR3s include the opening cysteine and the closing phenylalanine or tryptophan. The D gene is left open where the match is weak. The size of a clone is reported for some rows only, either as once, few or many, or as a class for expanded clones.

clone_size: -; j_call: TRBJ2-3; v_call: TRBV19; d_call: TRBD2; cdr3_nt: TGTGCCAGTAGTATTAGTAGCGGGAGCACAGATACGCAGTATTTT; cdr3_aa: CASSISSGSTDTQYF
clone_size: -; j_call: TRBJ2-1; v_call: TRBV6-4; d_call: -; cdr3_nt: TGTGCCAGCAGCGCCATGGGCCACAATGAGCAGTTCTTC; cdr3_aa: CASSAMGHNEQFF
clone_size: -; j_call: TRBJ1-4; v_call: TRBV5-1; d_call: -; cdr3_nt: TGCGCCAGCAGCTTGCAGGGTTTAGCAACTAATGAAAAACTGTTTTTT; cdr3_aa: CASSLQGLATNEKLFF
clone_size: -; j_call: TRBJ2-2; v_call: TRBV7-9; d_call: TRBD2; cdr3_nt: TGTGCCAGCAGCCCCCCGACTAGCGCTCCGAACACCGGGGAGCTGTTTTTT; cdr3_aa: CASSPPTSAPNTGELFF
clone_size: -; j_call: TRBJ1-2; v_call: TRBV4-1; d_call: TRBD1; cdr3_nt: TGCGCCAGCAGCCAAGATCCCGAGACAGGGGGAGGGTATGGCTACACCTTC; cdr3_aa: CASSQDPETGGGYGYTF
clone_size: -; j_call: TRBJ2-2; v_call: TRBV6-1; d_call: -; cdr3_nt: TGTGCCAGCAGTATCCCCCTCACCGGGGAGCTGTTTTTT; cdr3_aa: CASSIPLTGELFF
clone_size: -; j_call: TRBJ2-1; v_call: TRBV27; d_call: -; cdr3_nt: TGTGCCAGCAGTTTATCCCCCCGGAGCGGCTACAATGAGCAGTTCTTC; cdr3_aa: CASSLSPRSGYNEQFF
clone_size: -; j_call: TRBJ2-3; v_call: TRBV6-6; d_call: -; cdr3_nt: TGTGCCAGCAGTTACGCGGCTAGCACAGATACGCAGTATTTT; cdr3_aa: CASSYAASTDTQYF
clone_size: -; j_call: TRBJ2-1; v_call: TRBV14; d_call: -; cdr3_nt: TGTGCCAGCAGCCAAGATTTAGCCAATGAGCAGTTCTTC; cdr3_aa: CASSQDLANEQFF
clone_size: -; j_call: TRBJ2-6; v_call: TRBV15; d_call: -; cdr3_nt: TGTGCCACCAGCAGAGAGGAGGGGGTTGGGGCCAACGTCCTGACTTTC; cdr3_aa: CATSREEGVGANVLTF
clone_size: -; j_call: TRBJ2-5; v_call: TRBV7-8; d_call: TRBD2; cdr3_nt: TGTGCCAGCTATTCTGTAGCGGGAGGTCCGATCAAAGAGACCCAGTACTTC; cdr3_aa: CASYSVAGGPIKETQYF
clone_size: -; j_call: TRBJ2-1; v_call: TRBV7-9; d_call: TRBD1; cdr3_nt: TGTGCCAGCAGCTTCCCACAGGGGATGTATGAGCAGTTCTTC; cdr3_aa: CASSFPQGMYEQFF
clone_size: -; j_call: TRBJ2-3; v_call: TRBV6-1; d_call: -; cdr3_nt: TGTGCCAGCAGTGAATTTGCGGGTCTCAACACAGATACGCAGTATTTT; cdr3_aa: CASSEFAGLNTDTQYF
clone_size: -; j_call: TRBJ1-5; v_call: TRBV5-6; d_call: -; cdr3_nt: TGTGCCAGCAGCTCCCAGCTGGGCAATCAGCCCCAGCATTTT; cdr3_aa: CASSSQLGNQPQHF
clone_size: -; j_call: TRBJ1-1; v_call: TRBV2; d_call: TRBD1; cdr3_nt: TGTGCCAGCAGTAGGACAGGGTTTATCATGAACACTGAAGCTTTCTTT; cdr3_aa: CASSRTGFIMNTEAFF
clone_size: -; j_call: TRBJ2-7; v_call: TRBV13; d_call: TRBD2; cdr3_nt: TGTGCCAGCAGCTTCTCTAGCGGGAGATCCGAGCAGTACTTC; cdr3_aa: CASSFSSGRSEQYF
clone_size: -; j_call: TRBJ2-1; v_call: TRBV6-1; d_call: -; cdr3_nt: TGTGCCAGCAGTGATCGGGACGGGTACAATGAGCAGTTCTTC; cdr3_aa: CASSDRDGYNEQFF
clone_size: -; j_call: TRBJ1-5; v_call: TRBV7-9; d_call: -; cdr3_nt: TGTGCCAGCAGCTCGGGCGGAAATCAGCCCCAGCATTTT; cdr3_aa: CASSSGGNQPQHF
clone_size: -; j_call: TRBJ2-7; v_call: TRBV6-1; d_call: -; cdr3_nt: TGTGCCACATCCCGGGACCATGGATCGTACGAGCAGTACTTC; cdr3_aa: CATSRDHGSYEQYF
clone_size: -; j_call: TRBJ2-1; v_call: TRBV11-2; d_call: TRBD2; cdr3_nt: TGTGCCAGCAGCTTAGGCGGACTAGCAGAGCGGTATGAGCAGTTCTTC; cdr3_aa: CASSLGGLAERYEQFF
clone_size: -; j_call: TRBJ2-1; v_call: TRBV1; d_call: -; cdr3_nt: TGCACCACCCCGGTGAGGTCCTACAATGAGCAGTTCTTC; cdr3_aa: CTTPVRSYNEQFF
clone_size: -; j_call: TRBJ1-1; v_call: TRBV7-2; d_call: TRBD1; cdr3_nt: TGTGCCAGCAGCCCAGGGGGCGAGGCTTTCTTT; cdr3_aa: CASSPGGEAFF
clone_size: -; j_call: TRBJ2-1; v_call: TRBV6-5; d_call: -; cdr3_nt: TGTGCCAGCAGTTACCGGGGGCGCTGGGACAATGAGCAGTTCTTC; cdr3_aa: CASSYRGRWDNEQFF
clone_size: -; j_call: TRBJ2-7; v_call: TRBV10-2; d_call: TRBD1; cdr3_nt: TGCGCCAGCAGCGAACCAGGGGGTACGGACTACGAGCAGTACTTC; cdr3_aa: CASSEPGGTDYEQYF
clone_size: -; j_call: TRBJ2-3; v_call: TRBV28; d_call: -; cdr3_nt: TGTGCCAGCAGTTTGGTTAGCGGAAGCCTCACAGATACGCAGTATTTT; cdr3_aa: CASSLVSGSLTDTQYF
clone_size: -; j_call: TRBJ2-2; v_call: TRBV11-3; d_call: -; cdr3_nt: TGTGCCAGCAGCGCCCCGGTGGGGGGCGACGACACCGGGGAGCTGTTTTTT; cdr3_aa: CASSAPVGGDDTGELFF
clone_size: few; j_call: TRBJ2-4; v_call: TRBV19; d_call: -; cdr3_nt: TGTGCCAGTAGTGAGAACAGGGAGACCAAAAACATTCAGTACTTC; cdr3_aa: CASSENRETKNIQYF
clone_size: -; j_call: TRBJ2-5; v_call: TRBV5-1; d_call: TRBD1; cdr3_nt: TGCGCCAGCAGCTGGACAGGGGGCGCAGAGACCCAGTACTTC; cdr3_aa: CASSWTGGAETQYF
clone_size: once; j_call: TRBJ2-1; v_call: TRBV29-1; d_call: -; cdr3_nt: TGCAGCGTTGCCGAATCTCTTTGGGATGAGCAGTTCTTC; cdr3_aa: CSVAESLWDEQFF
clone_size: once; j_call: TRBJ2-5; v_call: TRBV9; d_call: -; cdr3_nt: TGTGCCAGCAGCGCAGACCAGGTCCTCAGGGGCCAAGAGACCCAGTACTTC; cdr3_aa: CASSADQVLRGQETQYF
clone_size: -; j_call: TRBJ2-5; v_call: TRBV7-2; d_call: -; cdr3_nt: TGTGCCAGCAGCCTATTCCAACAGCAAGAGACCCAGTACTTC; cdr3_aa: CASSLFQQQETQYF
clone_size: -; j_call: TRBJ2-7; v_call: TRBV7-9; d_call: TRBD1; cdr3_nt: TGTGCCAGCAGCGCAGGACAGGCCCCAGACGAGCAGTACTTC; cdr3_aa: CASSAGQAPDEQYF
clone_size: -; j_call: TRBJ1-1; v_call: TRBV28; d_call: -; cdr3_nt: TGTGCCAGCAGTTTATTTGGTGGGTTGGGCACTGAAGCTTTCTTT; cdr3_aa: CASSLFGGLGTEAFF
clone_size: -; j_call: TRBJ1-3; v_call: TRBV7-9; d_call: -; cdr3_nt: TGTGCCAGCAGCCCGGGGACTTTGGACACCATATATTTT; cdr3_aa: CASSPGTLDTIYF
clone_size: -; j_call: TRBJ2-3; v_call: TRBV4-3; d_call: -; cdr3_nt: TGCGCCAGCAGCCAAGATCGCCCTGTCGGGGCGACCACAGATACGCAGTATTTT; cdr3_aa: CASSQDRPVGATTDTQYF
clone_size: -; j_call: TRBJ2-1; v_call: TRBV5-6; d_call: TRBD1; cdr3_nt: TGTGCCAGCAGCTGGGGGACAGGCGCATGGAGTGAGCAGTTCTTC; cdr3_aa: CASSWGTGAWSEQFF
clone_size: -; j_call: TRBJ2-5; v_call: TRBV4-2; d_call: TRBD2; cdr3_nt: TGTGCCAGCAGCCAAGCGACTAGCGGAGGCCGTCGAGAGACCCAGTACTTC; cdr3_aa: CASSQATSGGRRETQYF
clone_size: once; j_call: TRBJ2-7; v_call: TRBV7-9; d_call: -; cdr3_nt: TGTGCCAGCAGCTCAAGAGGGGGCTCCTACGAGCAGTACTTC; cdr3_aa: CASSSRGGSYEQYF
clone_size: -; j_call: TRBJ2-7; v_call: TRBV7-8; d_call: -; cdr3_nt: TGTGCCAGCAGCCCAGACGGAGCCGGGGAGCAGTACTTC; cdr3_aa: CASSPDGAGEQYF
clone_size: -; j_call: TRBJ2-1; v_call: TRBV2; d_call: -; cdr3_nt: TGTGCCAGCAACAGGGGGGGGATAGGGCGTAATGAGCAGTTCTTC; cdr3_aa: CASNRGGIGRNEQFF
clone_size: -; j_call: TRBJ2-7; v_call: TRBV6-5; d_call: TRBD2; cdr3_nt: TGTGCCAGCAGTTCGCTAGCGGGAGTGAACGAGCAGTACTTC; cdr3_aa: CASSSLAGVNEQYF
clone_size: few; j_call: TRBJ2-1; v_call: TRBV7-2; d_call: -; cdr3_nt: TGTGCCAGCAGCTTGATGGCCAGGCGGGACGAGGCCAATGAGCAGTTCTTC; cdr3_aa: CASSLMARRDEANEQFF
clone_size: -; j_call: TRBJ1-1; v_call: TRBV19; d_call: -; cdr3_nt: TGTGCCAGTAGGAACGGGGTGGCTGAAGCTTTCTTT; cdr3_aa: CASRNGVAEAFF
clone_size: -; j_call: TRBJ2-1; v_call: TRBV28; d_call: TRBD1; cdr3_nt: TGTGCCAGCTGGGGACAGGGGTCCTACAATGAGCAGTTCTTC; cdr3_aa: CASWGQGSYNEQFF
clone_size: -; j_call: TRBJ2-2; v_call: TRBV28; d_call: TRBD2; cdr3_nt: TGTGCCAGCACCCCACTAGCGGGCGGATGGGTGACCGGGGAGCTGTTTTTT; cdr3_aa: CASTPLAGGWVTGELFF
clone_size: -; j_call: TRBJ2-1; v_call: TRBV7-3; d_call: -; cdr3_nt: TGTGCCAGCAGCTTAAGATCTTCTAACGACAATGAGCAGTTCTTC; cdr3_aa: CASSLRSSNDNEQFF
clone_size: few; j_call: TRBJ2-7; v_call: TRBV7-9; d_call: -; cdr3_nt: TGTGCCAGCAGCTTAGTGGTGCAGGGGTTCTACGAGCAGTACTTC; cdr3_aa: CASSLVVQGFYEQYF
clone_size: -; j_call: TRBJ2-7; v_call: TRBV5-6; d_call: -; cdr3_nt: TGTGCCAGCAGCTCAGCGGGCTCCTACGAGCAGTACTTC; cdr3_aa: CASSSAGSYEQYF
clone_size: -; j_call: TRBJ2-3; v_call: TRBV18; d_call: -; cdr3_nt: TGTGCCAGCTCACCCTGGGCGAGCACAGATACGCAGTATTTT; cdr3_aa: CASSPWASTDTQYF
clone_size: -; j_call: TRBJ2-7; v_call: TRBV19; d_call: TRBD1; cdr3_nt: TGTGCCAGTAGTCTGGACAGGGGATACGAGCAGTACTTC; cdr3_aa: CASSLDRGYEQYF
clone_size: -; j_call: TRBJ2-6; v_call: TRBV9; d_call: TRBD1; cdr3_nt: TGTGCCAGCAGCGTAAAAGGACAGGGAATGGTCTCAGGGGCCAACGTCCTGACTTTC; cdr3_aa: CASSVKGQGMVSGANVLTF
clone_size: -; j_call: TRBJ2-7; v_call: TRBV5-4; d_call: -; cdr3_nt: TGTGCCAGCAGCTTCCGAGTGGGTTCCGACGAGCAGTACTTC; cdr3_aa: CASSFRVGSDEQYF
clone_size: once; j_call: TRBJ2-7; v_call: TRBV11-2; d_call: TRBD2; cdr3_nt: TGTGCCAGCAGCTTCCCTCTAGCGGGAGGAGCCTACGAGCAGTACTTC; cdr3_aa: CASSFPLAGGAYEQYF
clone_size: -; j_call: TRBJ2-7; v_call: TRBV4-2; d_call: TRBD1; cdr3_nt: TGTGCCAGCAGCCAAGATGCGGGACAGGGGTACGAGCAGTACTTC; cdr3_aa: CASSQDAGQGYEQYF
clone_size: -; j_call: TRBJ2-5; v_call: TRBV11-2; d_call: -; cdr3_nt: TGTGCCAGCAGCTTAAGAGCGCCTACCCGTCAAGAGACCCAGTACTTC; cdr3_aa: CASSLRAPTRQETQYF
clone_size: -; j_call: TRBJ2-2; v_call: TRBV28; d_call: -; cdr3_nt: TGTGCCAGCAGTTTGTGGCCCCCAGGGATGGACGGGGAGCTGTTTTTT; cdr3_aa: CASSLWPPGMDGELFF
clone_size: -; j_call: TRBJ2-7; v_call: TRBV20-1; d_call: -; cdr3_nt: TGCAGTGCTAGAGAGGTCCGCGAGCAGTACTTC; cdr3_aa: CSAREVREQYF
clone_size: -; j_call: TRBJ2-7; v_call: TRBV6-1; d_call: TRBD1; cdr3_nt: TGTGCCAGTAAGGACAGGGGCTACGAGCAGTACTTC; cdr3_aa: CASKDRGYEQYF
clone_size: -; j_call: TRBJ2-1; v_call: TRBV4-2; d_call: -; cdr3_nt: TGTGCCAGCAGCCAAGTTACAACCGAGGGACTCAATGAGCAGTTCTTC; cdr3_aa: CASSQVTTEGLNEQFF